These T cell receptor beta chains were read from a single sample in a study of chronic HIV infection and antiretroviral therapy. Using its own MiXCR run on the 5' RACE reads, TCRdb lists one record per CDR3 protein. In the table there are fewer than 40,000 distinct CDR3 sequences, 7.5% to 9% of which are singletons. Sequenced sample: peripheral blood. Receptors originate from an adult who had HIV and had not received antiretroviral therapy, or was an uninfected healthy control (not recorded which). CDR3s include the opening cysteine and the closing phenylalanine or tryptophan. Fields, in order: J gene, clone size, V gene, D gene, CDR3 DNA, CDR3 protein. The D gene is left open where the match is weak. Expanded clones are given a class, and other clones once, few, many or no size at all.

TRBJ2-2 | many | TRBV9 | TRBD1 | TGTGCCAGCAGCGTGGGACAGGGGGCACTGAACACCGGGGAGCTGTTTTTT | CASSVGQGALNTGELFF
TRBJ2-7 | - | TRBV21-1 | - | TGTGCCAGCAGCAAAGTATGGACAGCAACTTCCTACGAGCAGTACTTC | CASSKVWTATSYEQYF
TRBJ2-4 | few | TRBV20-1 | - | TGCAGTGCTATTGAAGGGCGGAAAAACATTCAGTACTTC | CSAIEGRKNIQYF
TRBJ2-4 | few | TRBV19 | - | TGTGCCAGTAGCACCGGGACAGCCAAAAACATTCAGTACTTC | CASSTGTAKNIQYF
TRBJ2-7 | many | TRBV29-1 | - | TGCAGTACAGGGTGGGGGGTCGAGCAGTACTTC | CSTGWGVEQYF
TRBJ2-3 | medium-sized | TRBV21-1 | - | TGTGCCAGCAGCAAAGAGTTAGGTGGAGAGACGCAGTATTTT | CASSKELGGETQYF
TRBJ1-5 | many | TRBV30 | - | TGTGCCTGGAGTTCGGGACTCGGTAGCAATCAGCCCCAGCATTTT | CAWSSGLGSNQPQHF
TRBJ2-3 | - | TRBV28 | - | TGTGCCAGCAGAGACAAACTCACAGATACGCAGTATTTT | CASRDKLTDTQYF
TRBJ2-1 | many | TRBV21-1 | - | TGTGCCAGCAGCAAAGCGCGTAGTCCATCTGGCTACAATGAGCAGTTCTTC | CASSKARSPSGYNEQFF
TRBJ2-3 | few | TRBV20-1 | TRBD1 | TGCAGTGCTAAGGGACAGGGCAGAGATACGCAGTATTTT | CSAKGQGRDTQYF
TRBJ2-1 | - | TRBV7-3 | - | TGTGCCAGCAGCCGCGAGATCTACAATGAGCAGTTCTTC | CASSREIYNEQFF
TRBJ2-3 | many | TRBV29-1 | TRBD2 | TGCAGCTCCCTGGCGGGAGGGGCCACAGATACGCAGTATTTT | CSSLAGGATDTQYF
TRBJ1-4 | many | TRBV29-1 | - | TGCAGCGTTGAAAAGGCTCCAGGGGAAAAACTGTTTTTT | CSVEKAPGEKLFF
TRBJ2-3 | - | TRBV4-3 | TRBD1 | TGCGCCAGCAGCCAAGACGGACAGGGCACAGATACGCAGTATTTT | CASSQDGQGTDTQYF
TRBJ2-1 | - | TRBV20-1 | TRBD1 | TGCAGTGCTAGAGTGTATCCGACAGGGGCAGATGAGCAGTTCTTC | CSARVYPTGADEQFF
TRBJ1-5 | - | TRBV27 | - | TGTGCCAGCAGTTTATTCCCAAATAGCAATCAGCCCCAGCATTTT | CASSLFPNSNQPQHF
TRBJ2-7 | few | TRBV24-1 | TRBD2 | TGTGCCGCTTCTACCGCCGGGACTAGCGGGACCTACGAGCAGTACTTC | CAASTAGTSGTYEQYF
TRBJ1-2 | many | TRBV29-1 | - | TGCAGCGTTCCCACCGACAGCGACAACTATGGCTACACCTTC | CSVPTDSDNYGYTF
TRBJ2-1 | few | TRBV29-1 | - | TGCAGCGTTGACTTACTTCGACATATCCTAGACTACAATGAGCAGTTCTTC | CSVDLLRHILDYNEQFF
TRBJ1-2 | few | TRBV24-1 | - | TGTGCCACCAGTGATCCGCAGAGGGGCTACACCTTC | CATSDPQRGYTF
TRBJ2-7 | many | TRBV2 | - | TGTGCCAGCAGTGGACCCGTCCACGAAGAAACCTACGAGCAGTACTTC | CASSGPVHEETYEQYF
TRBJ2-2 | many | TRBV28 | - | TGTGCCAGCAGTTATAGCGGGGAGCTGTTTTTT | CASSYSGELFF
TRBJ1-3 | - | TRBV28 | TRBD1 | TGTGCCAGCAGTGCAGGGGGCTTGCGGGGAAACACCATATATTTT | CASSAGGLRGNTIYF
TRBJ1-5 | few | TRBV2 | - | TGTGCCAGCACCGATAGCAATCAGCCCCAGCATTTT | CASTDSNQPQHF
TRBJ2-5 | - | TRBV28 | TRBD2 | TGTGCCAGCAGTTTTCGGGGGGAGGCCCATGACCAGTACTTC | CASSFRGEAHDQYF
TRBJ2-1 | many | TRBV20-1 | TRBD1 | TGCAGTAGACAGGGATTTCGCAATGAGCAGTTCTTC | CSRQGFRNEQFF
TRBJ2-2 | - | TRBV6-6 | - | TGTGCCAGCAGTTACTCCCCCCGGTCCACCGTGGAGCTGTTTTTT | CASSYSPRSTVELFF
TRBJ2-2 | many | TRBV10-3 | - | TGTGCCATCTCTGAGACCGGGGAGCTGTTTTTT | CAISETGELFF
TRBJ1-1 | few | TRBV28 | - | TGTGCCAGCAAAGTACACACTGAAGCTTTCTTT | CASKVHTEAFF
TRBJ2-7 | many | TRBV29-1 | - | TGCAGCGTTGCTGACAGGCCCCCCTACGAGCAGTACTTC | CSVADRPPYEQYF
TRBJ2-5 | - | TRBV28 | - | TGTGCCAGCAGTCCCGTGGGGGGACAAGAGACCCAGTACTTC | CASSPVGGQETQYF
TRBJ1-1 | few | TRBV10-3 | - | TGTGCCATCAGGCTGACAGGAGACACTGAAGCTTTCTTT | CAIRLTGDTEAFF
TRBJ2-5 | many | TRBV29-1 | - | TGCAGCGTTGGGGCACCGACACAAGAGACCCAGTACTTC | CSVGAPTQETQYF
TRBJ1-2 | many | TRBV29-1 | TRBD1 | TGCAGCGTTGAAAAACAGGGGACCGGCTACACCTTC | CSVEKQGTGYTF
TRBJ2-7 | many | TRBV29-1 | TRBD2 | TGCAGCGTCGGGGGCGGGGGGATGATTGAGCAGTACTTC | CSVGGGGMIEQYF
TRBJ1-4 | - | TRBV29-1 | TRBD1 | TGCAGCGCCTCGGACAGGGAAAAACTGTTTTTT | CSASDREKLFF
TRBJ2-5 | many | TRBV10-3 | TRBD1 | TGTGCCATCAGGGGACAGGGCGCGGAGACCCAGTACTTC | CAIRGQGAETQYF
TRBJ2-7 | many | TRBV29-1 | TRBD2 | TGCAGCGTTGCGCGGGAGAGTTTGCGCGAGCAGTACTTC | CSVARESLREQYF
TRBJ2-5 | many | TRBV12-3/TRBV12-4 | - | TGTGCCAGCAGTTTTGACGGAGTCCCCCAAGAGACCCAGTACTTC | CASSFDGVPQETQYF
TRBJ2-7 | few | TRBV28 | TRBD2 | TGTGCCAGCAGTTTGACTAGCGGGAGAACGTACGAGCAGTACTTC | CASSLTSGRTYEQYF
TRBJ2-7 | - | TRBV28 | - | TGTGCCAGCAGTTATGGACAGATTTCCTACGAGCAGTACTTC | CASSYGQISYEQYF
TRBJ1-6 | few | TRBV7-3 | TRBD1 | TGTGCCAGCAGCTTAGTGGGACAGGGAAACTCACCCCTCCACTTT | CASSLVGQGNSPLHF
TRBJ1-3 | many | TRBV12-5 | TRBD1 | TGTGCTAGTGGTTTTCAGGGGGCCTATGGAAACACCATATATTTT | CASGFQGAYGNTIYF
TRBJ2-6 | many | TRBV9 | - | TGTGCCAGCAGCGTAGGGGCCTCTGGGGCCAACGTCCTGACTTTC | CASSVGASGANVLTF
TRBJ2-1 | medium-sized | TRBV6-1 | - | TGTGCCAGCAGTGAGAATACGCCTGACAATGAGCAGTTCTTC | CASSENTPDNEQFF
TRBJ1-6 | - | TRBV11-2 | - | TGTGCCAGCAGCTCCGACGGATATAATTCACCCCTCCACTTT | CASSSDGYNSPLHF
TRBJ1-1 | few | TRBV7-9 | - | TGTGCCAGCAGCTTATTTGAGGCAGGAGAAGCTTTCTTT | CASSLFEAGEAFF
TRBJ1-5 | many | TRBV28 | - | TGTGCCAGCAGTCTCCCCAGTTCGCCCTTACGTCAGCCCCAGCATTTT | CASSLPSSPLRQPQHF
TRBJ1-4 | - | TRBV20-1 | - | TGCAGTGCTAGAGATCGGGCGGGCGAAGGTGGTGAAAAACTGTTTTTT | CSARDRAGEGGEKLFF
TRBJ1-5 | - | TRBV20-1 | TRBD1 | TGCAGTGCTTTCGGACAGGGTCTCGCGCCCCAGCATTTT | CSAFGQGLAPQHF
TRBJ2-3 | many | TRBV28 | TRBD2 | TGTGCCAGCAGTTTCACCTTAGCGGGAGGGACAGATACGCAGTATTTT | CASSFTLAGGTDTQYF
TRBJ2-3 | many | TRBV28 | - | TGTGCCAGCAGCTTAGGGGGTAGCGGCACAGATACGCAGTATTTT | CASSLGGSGTDTQYF
TRBJ2-5 | few | TRBV20-1 | - | TGCAGTGCTAGCGGTAGGGGAGGGACCCAGTACTTC | CSASGRGGTQYF
TRBJ2-3 | many | TRBV6-5 | - | TGTGCCAGCACCTCGCACGGCGAGGACACAGATACGCAGTATTTT | CASTSHGEDTDTQYF
TRBJ2-7 | once | TRBV2 | - | TGTGCCAGCAGCACCGGGACCTCCTACGAGCAGTACTTC | CASSTGTSYEQYF
TRBJ1-2 | - | TRBV14 | TRBD1 | TGTGCCAGCAGCCCTCTAGGACAGGACTTAGATGGCTACACCTTC | CASSPLGQDLDGYTF